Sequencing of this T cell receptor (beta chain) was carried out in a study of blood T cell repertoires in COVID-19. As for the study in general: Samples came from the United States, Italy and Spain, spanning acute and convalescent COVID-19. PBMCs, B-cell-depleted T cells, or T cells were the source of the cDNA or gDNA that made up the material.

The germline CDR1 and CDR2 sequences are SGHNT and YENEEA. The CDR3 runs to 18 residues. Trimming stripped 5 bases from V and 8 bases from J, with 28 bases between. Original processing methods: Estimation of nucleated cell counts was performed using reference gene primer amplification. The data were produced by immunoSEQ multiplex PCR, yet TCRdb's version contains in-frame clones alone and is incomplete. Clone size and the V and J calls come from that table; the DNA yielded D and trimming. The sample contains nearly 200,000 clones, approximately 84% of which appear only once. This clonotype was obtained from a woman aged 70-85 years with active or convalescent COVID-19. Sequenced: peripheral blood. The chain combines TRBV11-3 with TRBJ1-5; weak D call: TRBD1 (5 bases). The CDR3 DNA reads TGTGCCAGCAGCCGGGACCACACGCACCGGGACTACCGAGAGCCCCAGCATTTT. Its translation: CASSRDHTHRDYREPQHF.